This is a list of T cell receptor beta chains from one sample in a study of T-cell reconstitution after alpha-beta-depleted transplantation in children. MiXCR, run by TCRdb on the PCR reads, gives a single entry per CDR3 protein. The sample includes around 410,000 distinct CDR3 sequences, roughly 10% of them seen just once. The material was PBMCs from the stem cell graft donor, obtained from the stem cell graft. The receptors shown here come from a human donor who donated a stem cell graft to a child with acute myeloid leukemia. CDR3s include the opening cysteine and the closing phenylalanine or tryptophan. D genes are given only for firm matches. A row's size may be missing; if present it is once, few, many or a size class.

TRBD2 | TRBJ2-5 | TRBV20-1 | . | TGCAGTGCTAGTGTAGCGGGGCAAGAGACCCAGTACTTC | CSASVAGQETQYF
. | TRBJ2-3 | TRBV5-1 | few | TGCGCCAGCAGCTTGGTGCAGGGACCCACAGATACGCAGTATTTT | CASSLVQGPTDTQYF
. | TRBJ2-3 | TRBV9 | few | TGTGCCAGCAGCGTAGATTCTTTCGGAGATACGCAGTATTTT | CASSVDSFGDTQYF
. | TRBJ2-7 | TRBV27 | few | TGTGCCAGTCGTGAGGTGGGGGGCGCCTACTCCTACGAGCAGTACTTC | CASREVGGAYSYEQYF
TRBD1 | TRBJ2-6 | TRBV12-3/TRBV12-4 | few | TGTGCCAGCAAAAAACAGGGGTCCCTCTCTGGGGCCAACGTCCTGACTTTC | CASKKQGSLSGANVLTF
. | TRBJ1-6 | TRBV5-1 | . | TGCGCCAGCAGCTTGGCCCAGATAGAAGGTTCACCCCTCCACTTT | CASSLAQIEGSPLHF
TRBD1 | TRBJ2-1 | TRBV6-5 | many | TGTGCCAGCAGTTATTCCGGACAGGGAGGAATGGGTGAGCAGTTCTTC | CASSYSGQGGMGEQFF
. | TRBJ1-2 | TRBV5-5 | few | TGTGCCAGCAGCTTGGAGCTTAACACAGGGCTTAACTATGGCTACACCTTC | CASSLELNTGLNYGYTF
TRBD2 | TRBJ2-1 | TRBV4-2 | many | TGTGCCAGCAGCCGCGGACTAGCGGGGGGTTACAATGAGCAGTTCTTC | CASSRGLAGGYNEQFF
. | TRBJ2-3 | TRBV11-2 | . | TGTGCCAGCAGCCAACGGACAAAAGGAGATACGCAGTATTTT | CASSQRTKGDTQYF
. | TRBJ2-7 | TRBV5-1 | few | TGCGCCAGCAGGGACACTTACGACTGGGAAGAGCAGTACTTC | CASRDTYDWEEQYF
. | TRBJ2-2 | TRBV6-2/TRBV6-3 | many | TGTGCCAGTTGGGCGTTCGACGGGGAGCTGTTTTTT | CASWAFDGELFF
TRBD1 | TRBJ1-3 | TRBV29-1 | many | TGCAGCGTCCCTGGGGACAGGGGGTCCGGAAACACCATATATTTT | CSVPGDRGSGNTIYF
. | TRBJ1-3 | TRBV27 | . | TGTGCCAGCAGTGCCCGACTGGGAAACACCATATATTTT | CASSARLGNTIYF
. | TRBJ1-2 | TRBV6-2/TRBV6-3 | . | TGTGCCAGCAGTGCCCAGGGTCGCGGCTACACCTTC | CASSAQGRGYTF
. | TRBJ2-1 | TRBV29-1 | many | TGCAGCGTTGAAGTCACCGCACTCTACAATGAGCAGTTCTTC | CSVEVTALYNEQFF
. | TRBJ2-5 | TRBV12-3/TRBV12-4 | . | TGTGCCAGCAGCGCCAGGGGCGTTCAAGAGACCCAGTACTTC | CASSARGVQETQYF
. | TRBJ1-1 | TRBV12-3/TRBV12-4 | many | TGTGCCAGCAGTTTGCTGGGGACCACTGAAGCTTTCTTT | CASSLLGTTEAFF
TRBD1 | TRBJ1-2 | TRBV5-1 | many | TGCGCCAGCAGCTTGGAACAGGGGGCGACCTATGGCTACACCTTC | CASSLEQGATYGYTF
TRBD2 | TRBJ2-1 | TRBV20-1 | . | TGCTGTGCTAGAGAGGGGTTGAGCGGGAGGGCAGGTGAGCAGTTCTTC | CCAREGLSGRAGEQFF
. | TRBJ2-1 | TRBV15 | few | TGTGCCACCAGCCCTGGCAATGAGCAGTTCTTC | CATSPGNEQFF
. | TRBJ2-1 | TRBV12-3/TRBV12-4 | few | TGTGCCAGCGGTCGGCCCCTGACACCGTTCTTC | CASGRPLTPFF
TRBD2 | TRBJ2-3 | TRBV10-3 | many | TGTGCCATCATGGGAGGGCGCACAGATACGCAGTATTTT | CAIMGGRTDTQYF
. | TRBJ1-5 | TRBV5-1 | few | TGCGCCAGCAGCTTGGGGCCGTATAGCAATCAGCCCCAGCATTTT | CASSLGPYSNQPQHF
. | TRBJ1-1 | TRBV7-9 | few | TGTGCCAGCAGCTTATGGGGACACGAGCGGAACACTGAAGCTTTCTTT | CASSLWGHERNTEAFF
. | TRBJ2-6 | TRBV5-1 | few | TGCGCCAGCAGCTTTGTGACAGGCATTACTTCTGGGGCCAACGTCCTGACTTTC | CASSFVTGITSGANVLTF
. | TRBJ1-4 | TRBV12-3/TRBV12-4 | . | TGTGCCAGCAGTCCACGGAGCCAAACTAATGAAAAACTGTTTTTT | CASSPRSQTNEKLFF
. | TRBJ1-3 | TRBV29-1 | few | TGCAGCGCGGGTGAGAACTCTGGAAACACCATATATTTT | CSAGENSGNTIYF
. | TRBJ1-2 | TRBV4-2 | . | TGTGCCAGCACAATCGGGGACGACGGCTACACCTTC | CASTIGDDGYTF
TRBD2 | TRBJ2-5 | TRBV20-1 | many | TGCAGTGCCAGCGGGGGCCAAGAGACCCAGTACTTC | CSASGGQETQYF
TRBD2 | TRBJ2-5 | TRBV2 | . | TGTGCCAGCAGTCTGATTAGCGGGAGTGGGGAGACCCAGTACTTC | CASSLISGSGETQYF
TRBD1 | TRBJ2-3 | TRBV6-2/TRBV6-3 | . | TGTGCCAGCAGTTACTCTGAACGGGACAGGGGTCCAGATACGCAGTATTTT | CASSYSERDRGPDTQYF